This T cell receptor (beta chain) was obtained from a study of human T cells and chemical hapten exposure. Whole-study findings and limits: Expanded TCRs created a significantly greater count of big CDR3 similarity clusters than controls did.

Points on this clonotype: What it binds is not known.

V lost 5 bases and J lost 5, with 12 bases in between. CDR1 MNHEY and CDR2 SMNVEV come from the germline V gene (reference sequence). The CDR3 is 13 amino acids. TCRdb ran MiXCR on the RACE reads and lists one entry per CDR3 protein. Here the sample spans roughly 380,000 distinct CDR3 sequences, about 4.8% being singletons. Time point here: patch test 1, 2 weeks after DPC sensitization. Treatment noted: therapeutic diphenylcyclopropenone sensitization with weekly scalp DPC. Specimen: whole blood, collected in connection with sensitization to the hapten diphenylcyclopropenone (DPC). J is TRBJ1-1 and V is TRBV27; D is ambiguous. This sequence was found in a woman aged 50 to 60 with alopecia areata. Some clones in this sample may be carry-over from other donors' samples. CDR3 loop: CASSPPWSTEAFF. The CDR3 coding sequence is TGTGCCAGCAGTCCCCCTTGGAGTACTGAAGCTTTCTTT.